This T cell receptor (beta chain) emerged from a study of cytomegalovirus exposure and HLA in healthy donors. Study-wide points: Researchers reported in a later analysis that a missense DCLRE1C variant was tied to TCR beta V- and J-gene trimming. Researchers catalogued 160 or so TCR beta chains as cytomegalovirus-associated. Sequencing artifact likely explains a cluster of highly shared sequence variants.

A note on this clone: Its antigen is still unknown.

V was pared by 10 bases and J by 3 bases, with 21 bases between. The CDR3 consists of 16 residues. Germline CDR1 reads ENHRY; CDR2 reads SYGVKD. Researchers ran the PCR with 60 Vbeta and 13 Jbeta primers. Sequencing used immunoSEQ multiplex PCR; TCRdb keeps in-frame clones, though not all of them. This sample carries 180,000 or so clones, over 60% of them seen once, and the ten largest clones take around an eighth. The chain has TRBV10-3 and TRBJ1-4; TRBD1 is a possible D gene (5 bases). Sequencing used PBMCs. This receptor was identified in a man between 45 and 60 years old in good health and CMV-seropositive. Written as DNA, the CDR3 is TGTGCCACTCAAGCGGGCCACATGGGGGCTAATGAAAAACTGTTTTTT. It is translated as CATQAGHMGANEKLFF.